A selection of T cell receptor beta chains follows, all from one sample in a study of blood T cell repertoires in COVID-19. Here immunoSEQ multiplex PCR was the method, and the copy in TCRdb shows in-frame clones only, minus some. The top ten hold approximately 0.7% of the sample, which has about 200,000 clones, 88% seen once. The sample was peripheral blood. The receptors come from a man aged 35 to 55 with acute or convalescent COVID-19. Both conserved end residues are part of each CDR3. Each record gives: CDR3 protein, CDR3 DNA, clone size, J gene, D gene, V gene. A D gene is named only where the DNA matches it firmly. Expanded clones are given a class, and other clones once, few, many or no size at all.

CDR3 protein: CASSAGTGTYGYTF; CDR3 DNA: TGTGCCAGCAGCGCCGGGACAGGCACCTATGGCTACACCTTC; clone size: .; J gene: TRBJ1-2; D gene: TRBD1; V gene: TRBV9
CDR3 protein: CASSSPGQGSEQYF; CDR3 DNA: TGTGCCAGCAGCTCTCCGGGACAGGGATCCGAGCAGTACTTC; clone size: .; J gene: TRBJ2-7; D gene: TRBD1; V gene: TRBV27
CDR3 protein: CASSDSHCPRLAGESNEQFF; CDR3 DNA: TGCGCCAGCAGTGACTCCCACTGCCCCCGACTAGCGGGGGAGTCCAATGAGCAGTTCTTC; clone size: .; J gene: TRBJ2-1; D gene: TRBD2; V gene: TRBV10-1
CDR3 protein: CASSSQPGTATNEQFF; CDR3 DNA: TGTGCCAGCAGCTCTCAACCTGGGACAGCTACCAATGAGCAGTTCTTC; clone size: .; J gene: TRBJ2-1; D gene: TRBD1; V gene: TRBV7-3
CDR3 protein: CSVEVDRDNEQFF; CDR3 DNA: TGCAGCGTTGAAGTAGACAGGGACAATGAGCAGTTCTTC; clone size: .; J gene: TRBJ2-1; D gene: TRBD1; V gene: TRBV29-1
CDR3 protein: CASSLGQGSSYNEQFF; CDR3 DNA: TGTGCCAGCAGCTTAGGCCAGGGGAGCTCCTACAATGAGCAGTTCTTC; clone size: .; J gene: TRBJ2-1; D gene: .; V gene: TRBV7-9
CDR3 protein: CASRRGEDRGQETQYF; CDR3 DNA: TGTGCCAGTAGGCGAGGAGAGGACAGGGGGCAAGAGACCCAGTACTTC; clone size: .; J gene: TRBJ2-5; D gene: TRBD1; V gene: TRBV19
CDR3 protein: CASSLAGTDTQYF; CDR3 DNA: TGTGCCAGCAGCCTGGCAGGCACAGATACGCAGTATTTT; clone size: .; J gene: TRBJ2-3; D gene: .; V gene: TRBV12-3/TRBV12-4
CDR3 protein: CATVGGETQYF; CDR3 DNA: TGTGCCACCGTGGGGGGGGAGACCCAGTACTTC; clone size: .; J gene: TRBJ2-5; D gene: TRBD2; V gene: TRBV6-6
CDR3 protein: CASSLEDRGFYGYTF; CDR3 DNA: TGTGCCAGCAGCTTAGAGGACAGGGGATTCTATGGCTACACCTTC; clone size: .; J gene: TRBJ1-2; D gene: TRBD1; V gene: TRBV11-2
CDR3 protein: CASSMLGGSTDTQYF; CDR3 DNA: TGTGCCAGTAGTATGTTGGGGGGGAGCACAGATACGCAGTATTTT; clone size: .; J gene: TRBJ2-3; D gene: TRBD2; V gene: TRBV19
CDR3 protein: CAWSEDRDNQPQHF; CDR3 DNA: TGTGCCTGGAGTGAAGACAGGGACAATCAGCCCCAGCATTTT; clone size: .; J gene: TRBJ1-5; D gene: TRBD1; V gene: TRBV30
CDR3 protein: CASRSPQAGIAMNTEAFF; CDR3 DNA: TGTGCAAGTCGCTCCCCCCAGGCGGGGATAGCTATGAACACTGAAGCTTTCTTT; clone size: .; J gene: TRBJ1-1; D gene: .; V gene: TRBV12-2
CDR3 protein: CASSISGFGTEAFF; CDR3 DNA: TGTGCCAGTAGTATATCAGGGTTTGGAACTGAAGCTTTCTTT; clone size: once; J gene: TRBJ1-1; D gene: .; V gene: TRBV19
CDR3 protein: CASSLAGEFGYTF; CDR3 DNA: TGTGCCAGCAGCTTAGCAGGGGAGTTTGGCTACACCTTC; clone size: .; J gene: TRBJ1-2; D gene: .; V gene: TRBV11-2
CDR3 protein: CASSIRGPMNTEAFF; CDR3 DNA: TGTGCCAGCAGTATCAGGGGCCCCATGAACACTGAAGCTTTCTTT; clone size: .; J gene: TRBJ1-1; D gene: .; V gene: TRBV27
CDR3 protein: CASSRSGSSGNEQFF; CDR3 DNA: TGTGCCAGCAGCCGCAGCGGGAGTAGTGGCAATGAGCAGTTCTTC; clone size: .; J gene: TRBJ2-1; D gene: TRBD2; V gene: TRBV6-2/TRBV6-3
CDR3 protein: CASARGGLAGMGWDEQYF; CDR3 DNA: TGTGCCAGCGCGAGGGGAGGACTAGCGGGGATGGGCTGGGACGAGCAGTACTTC; clone size: .; J gene: TRBJ2-7; D gene: TRBD2; V gene: TRBV27
CDR3 protein: CASSPLPGTATTYGNEKLFF; CDR3 DNA: TGTGCCAGCTCACCCCTACCCGGGACAGCGACTACTTACGGGAATGAAAAACTGTTTTTT; clone size: .; J gene: TRBJ1-4; D gene: TRBD1; V gene: TRBV18
CDR3 protein: CASSGTRGQNTEAFF; CDR3 DNA: TGTGCCAGCAGCGGAACCAGGGGGCAGAACACTGAAGCTTTCTTT; clone size: .; J gene: TRBJ1-1; D gene: TRBD1; V gene: TRBV5-4
CDR3 protein: CASSPWTSHTYF; CDR3 DNA: TGTGCCAGCAGCCCCTGGACTAGTCATACCTACTTC; clone size: few; J gene: TRBJ2-5; D gene: TRBD2; V gene: TRBV7-9
CDR3 protein: CASSTGKGDRGDYGYTF; CDR3 DNA: TGTGCCAGCAGCACGGGAAAGGGGGACAGGGGAGACTATGGCTACACCTTC; clone size: .; J gene: TRBJ1-2; D gene: .; V gene: TRBV21-1
CDR3 protein: CASTAYGSSYNEQFF; CDR3 DNA: TGTGCCAGCACAGCTTACGGTAGCTCCTACAATGAGCAGTTCTTC; clone size: .; J gene: TRBJ2-1; D gene: .; V gene: TRBV7-9
CDR3 protein: CASSIQDSNTEAFF; CDR3 DNA: TGTGCCAGTAGTATACAGGACTCGAACACTGAAGCTTTCTTT; clone size: few; J gene: TRBJ1-1; D gene: .; V gene: TRBV19
CDR3 protein: CASSRDTEAFF; CDR3 DNA: TGTGCCAGCAGCCGTGACACTGAAGCTTTCTTT; clone size: .; J gene: TRBJ1-1; D gene: .; V gene: TRBV5-6